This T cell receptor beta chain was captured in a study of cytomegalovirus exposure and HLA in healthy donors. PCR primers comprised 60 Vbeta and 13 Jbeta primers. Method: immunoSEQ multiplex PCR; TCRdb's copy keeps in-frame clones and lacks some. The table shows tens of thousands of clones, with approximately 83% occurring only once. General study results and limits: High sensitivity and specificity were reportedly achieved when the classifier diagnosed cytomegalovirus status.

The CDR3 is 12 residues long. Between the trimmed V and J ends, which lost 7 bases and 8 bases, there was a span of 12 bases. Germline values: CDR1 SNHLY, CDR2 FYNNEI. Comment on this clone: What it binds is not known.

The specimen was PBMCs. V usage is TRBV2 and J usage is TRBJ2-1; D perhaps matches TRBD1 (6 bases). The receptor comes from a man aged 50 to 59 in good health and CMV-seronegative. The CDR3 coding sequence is TGTGCCAGCAAACAGGACAGCGATGAGCAGTTCTTC. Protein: CASKQDSDEQFF.